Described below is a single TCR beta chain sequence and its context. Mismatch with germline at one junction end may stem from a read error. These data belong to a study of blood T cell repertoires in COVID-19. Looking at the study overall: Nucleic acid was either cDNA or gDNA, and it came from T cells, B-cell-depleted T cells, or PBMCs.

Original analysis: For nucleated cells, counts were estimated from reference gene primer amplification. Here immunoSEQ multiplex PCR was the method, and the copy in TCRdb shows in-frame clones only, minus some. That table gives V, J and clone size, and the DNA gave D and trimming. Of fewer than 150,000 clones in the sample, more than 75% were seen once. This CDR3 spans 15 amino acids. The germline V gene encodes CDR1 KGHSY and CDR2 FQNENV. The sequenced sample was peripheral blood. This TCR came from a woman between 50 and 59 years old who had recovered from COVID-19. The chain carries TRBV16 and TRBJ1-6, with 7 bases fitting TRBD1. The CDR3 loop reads CASSPDGTVSSPASF. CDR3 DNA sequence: TGTGCCAGCAGCCCCGACGGGACAGTTTCCTCCCCGGCCTCCTTT.